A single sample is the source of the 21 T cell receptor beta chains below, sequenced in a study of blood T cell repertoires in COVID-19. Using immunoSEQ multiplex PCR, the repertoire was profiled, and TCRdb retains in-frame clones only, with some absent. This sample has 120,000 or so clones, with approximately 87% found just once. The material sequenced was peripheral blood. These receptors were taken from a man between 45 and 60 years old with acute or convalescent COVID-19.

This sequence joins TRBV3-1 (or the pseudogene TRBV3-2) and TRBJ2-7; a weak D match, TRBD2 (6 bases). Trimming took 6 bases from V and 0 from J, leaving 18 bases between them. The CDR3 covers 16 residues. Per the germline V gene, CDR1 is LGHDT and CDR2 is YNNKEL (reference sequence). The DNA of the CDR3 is TGTGCCAGCAGTCCTCGCCGGCTAGCGACCTCCTACGAGCAGTACTTC. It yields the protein CASSPRRLATSYEQYF.

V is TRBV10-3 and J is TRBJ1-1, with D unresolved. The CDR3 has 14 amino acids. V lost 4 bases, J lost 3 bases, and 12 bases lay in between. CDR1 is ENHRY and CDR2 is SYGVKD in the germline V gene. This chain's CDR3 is CAISVGGRDTEAFF. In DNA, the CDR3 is TGTGCCATCAGTGTGGGAGGTCGGGACACTGAAGCTTTCTTT.

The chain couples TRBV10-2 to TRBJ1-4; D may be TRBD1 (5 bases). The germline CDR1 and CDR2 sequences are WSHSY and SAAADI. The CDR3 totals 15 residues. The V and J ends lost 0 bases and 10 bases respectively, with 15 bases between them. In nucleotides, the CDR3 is TGCGCCAGCAGTGAGTCGAAAGATGGACAAGGAAAACTGTTTTTT. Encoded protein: CASSESKDGQGKLFF.

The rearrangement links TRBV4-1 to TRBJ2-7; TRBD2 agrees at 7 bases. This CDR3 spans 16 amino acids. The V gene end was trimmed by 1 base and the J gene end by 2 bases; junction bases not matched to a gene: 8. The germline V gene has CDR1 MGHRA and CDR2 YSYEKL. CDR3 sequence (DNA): TGCGCCAGCAGCCAAGCGGGGACTACGGGCACCTACGAGCAGTACTTC. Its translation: CASSQAGTTGTYEQYF.

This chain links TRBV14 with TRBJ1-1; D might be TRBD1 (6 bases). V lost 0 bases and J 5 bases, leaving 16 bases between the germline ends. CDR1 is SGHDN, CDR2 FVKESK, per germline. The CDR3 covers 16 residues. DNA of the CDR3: TGTGCCAGCAGCCAAGACTGGGGGCGCGTGAGTACTGAAGCTTTCTTT. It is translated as CASSQDWGRVSTEAFF.

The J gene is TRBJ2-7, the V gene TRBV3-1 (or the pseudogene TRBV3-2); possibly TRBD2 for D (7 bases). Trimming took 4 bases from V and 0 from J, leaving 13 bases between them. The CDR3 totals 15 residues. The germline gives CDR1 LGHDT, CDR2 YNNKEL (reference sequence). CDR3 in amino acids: CASSRGGHSSYEQYF. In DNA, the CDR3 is TGTGCCAGCAGCCGGGGGGGACATAGCTCCTACGAGCAGTACTTC.

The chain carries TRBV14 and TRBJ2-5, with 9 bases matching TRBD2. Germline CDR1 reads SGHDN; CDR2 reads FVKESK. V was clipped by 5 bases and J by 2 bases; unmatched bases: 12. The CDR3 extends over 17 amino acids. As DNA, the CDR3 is TGTGCCAGCAGCTCTCGAGGGCTAGCGGGGATACAAGAGACCCAGTACTTC. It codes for CASSSRGLAGIQETQYF.

CDR3 DNA sequence: TGCGCCAGCAGCCGGACACCAGCGGGAGGGCCCGGCGGCGAGCAGTACTTC. It codes for CASSRTPAGGPGGEQYF. This rearrangement joins TRBV5-1 to TRBJ2-7; 10 bases are a match to TRBD2. The J segment lost 6 bases and the V segment lost 4 bases, leaving 16 bases of the junction unmatched. The CDR3 sequence is 17 residues long. Germline CDR1 SGHRS, CDR2 YFSETQ.

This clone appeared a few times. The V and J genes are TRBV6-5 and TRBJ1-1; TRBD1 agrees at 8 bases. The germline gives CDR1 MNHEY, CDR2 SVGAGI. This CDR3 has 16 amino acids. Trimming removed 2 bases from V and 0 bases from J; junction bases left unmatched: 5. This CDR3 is CASSYVGRGLNTEAFF. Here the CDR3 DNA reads TGTGCCAGCAGTTACGTGGGCAGGGGGCTGAACACTGAAGCTTTCTTT.

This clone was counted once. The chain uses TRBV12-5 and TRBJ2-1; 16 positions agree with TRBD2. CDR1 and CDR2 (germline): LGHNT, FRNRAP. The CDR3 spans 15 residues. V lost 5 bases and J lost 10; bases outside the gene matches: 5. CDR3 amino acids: CASGAGTSGRGEQFF. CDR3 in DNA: TGTGCTAGTGGTGCCGGGACTAGCGGGAGGGGGGAGCAGTTCTTC.

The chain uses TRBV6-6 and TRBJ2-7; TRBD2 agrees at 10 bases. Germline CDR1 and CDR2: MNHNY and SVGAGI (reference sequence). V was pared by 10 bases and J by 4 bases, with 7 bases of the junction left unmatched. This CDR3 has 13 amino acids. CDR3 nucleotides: TGTGCCACCGAGCGGGAGGGAGGATACGAGCAGTACTTC. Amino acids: CATEREGGYEQYF.

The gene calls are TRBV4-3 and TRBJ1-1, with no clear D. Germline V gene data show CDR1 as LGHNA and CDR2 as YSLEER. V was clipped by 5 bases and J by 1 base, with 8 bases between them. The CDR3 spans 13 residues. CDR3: CASSRTSNTEAFF. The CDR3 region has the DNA TGCGCCAGCAGCAGGACTTCGAACACTGAAGCTTTCTTT.

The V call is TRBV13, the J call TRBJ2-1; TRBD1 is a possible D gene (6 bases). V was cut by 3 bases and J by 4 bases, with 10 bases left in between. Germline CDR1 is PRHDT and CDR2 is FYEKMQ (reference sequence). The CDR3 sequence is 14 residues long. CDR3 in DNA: TGTGCCAGCAGCTTCGGGACACGATACAATGAGCAGTTCTTC. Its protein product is CASSFGTRYNEQFF.

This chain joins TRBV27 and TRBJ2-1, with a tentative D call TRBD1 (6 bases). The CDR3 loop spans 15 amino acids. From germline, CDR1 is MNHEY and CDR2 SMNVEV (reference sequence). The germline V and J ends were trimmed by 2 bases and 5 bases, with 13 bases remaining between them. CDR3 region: CASSLAAGAHNEQFF. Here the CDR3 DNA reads TGTGCCAGCAGTTTAGCGGCAGGGGCCCACAATGAGCAGTTCTTC.

This CDR3 is CASGPGFYNEQFF. CDR3 nucleotides: TGTGCTAGTGGTCCGGGATTCTACAATGAGCAGTTCTTC. The chain recombines TRBV12-5 with TRBJ2-1, with D perhaps TRBD2 (5 bases). V lost 5 bases to trimming and J lost 3 bases, with 8 bases between them. The CDR3 sequence is 13 residues long. Germline V lookup: CDR1 LGHNT, CDR2 FRNRAP.

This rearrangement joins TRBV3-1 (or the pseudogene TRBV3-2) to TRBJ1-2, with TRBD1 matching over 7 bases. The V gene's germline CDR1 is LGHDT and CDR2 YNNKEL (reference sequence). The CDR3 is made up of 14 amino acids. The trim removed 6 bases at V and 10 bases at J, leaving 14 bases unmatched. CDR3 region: CASSYPGQRFDYTF. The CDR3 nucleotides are TGTGCCAGCAGTTACCCGGGACAGAGATTTGACTACACCTTC.

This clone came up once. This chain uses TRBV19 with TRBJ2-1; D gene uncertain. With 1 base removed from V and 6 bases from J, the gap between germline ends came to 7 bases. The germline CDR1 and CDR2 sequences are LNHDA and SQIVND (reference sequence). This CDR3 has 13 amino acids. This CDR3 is CASSIVGANEQFF. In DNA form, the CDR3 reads TGTGCCAGTAGTATAGTCGGAGCCAATGAGCAGTTCTTC.

The CDR3 sequence: CASSKADPERSGNTIYF. Written as DNA, the CDR3 is TGTGCCAGCAGCAAAGCAGATCCCGAGCGTTCTGGAAACACCATATATTTT. The chain links TRBV21-1 to TRBJ1-3. TRBV21-1 corresponds to a pseudogene. The CDR3 loop spans 17 amino acids.

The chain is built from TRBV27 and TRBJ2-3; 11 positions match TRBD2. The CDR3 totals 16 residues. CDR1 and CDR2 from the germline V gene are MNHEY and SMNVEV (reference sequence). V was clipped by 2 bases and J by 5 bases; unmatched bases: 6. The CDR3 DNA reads TGTGCCAGCAGTTTAAAGGCTAGCGGGAGGAGAGATACGCAGTATTTT. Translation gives CASSLKASGRRDTQYF.

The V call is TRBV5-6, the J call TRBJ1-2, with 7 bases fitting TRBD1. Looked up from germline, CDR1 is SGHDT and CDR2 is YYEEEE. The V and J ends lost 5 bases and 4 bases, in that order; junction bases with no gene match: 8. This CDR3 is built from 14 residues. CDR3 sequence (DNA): TGTGCCAGCAGAAACAGGGACAGAGTCTATGGCTACACCTTC. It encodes CASRNRDRVYGYTF.

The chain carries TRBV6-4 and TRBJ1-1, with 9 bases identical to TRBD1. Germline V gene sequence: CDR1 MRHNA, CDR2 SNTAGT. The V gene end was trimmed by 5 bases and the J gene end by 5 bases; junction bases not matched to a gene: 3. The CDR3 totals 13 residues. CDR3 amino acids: CASSQDRGTEAFF. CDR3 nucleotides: TGTGCCAGCAGTCAGGACAGGGGAACTGAAGCTTTCTTT.